These T cell receptor beta chains were read from a single sample in a study of T cells in localized non-small cell lung cancer. Profiled with immunoSEQ multiplex PCR; TCRdb holds only in-frame clones, not every one. The table has 55,000 to 80,000 clones, approximately 84% seen once. Here the sequenced sample was peripheral blood, taken before any cancer treatment. These receptors were collected from a female donor aged 60 or older with stage I lung adenocarcinoma. CDR3s include the opening cysteine and the closing phenylalanine or tryptophan. D genes are given only for firm matches. Not every row has a clone size; where given, it reads once, few, many or a size class.

DNA | CDR3 | J | size | D | V
TGTGCCTGGGCCCGTGGCGGGAGCGTTACCGGGGAGCTGTTTTTT | CAWARGGSVTGELFF | TRBJ2-2 | - | TRBD2 | TRBV30
TGTGCCAGCTCACCACCAAGTGTGATCAACTATGGCTACACCTTC | CASSPPSVINYGYTF | TRBJ1-2 | - | - | TRBV18
TGTGCCAGCAGACCGACCTCAGGGCAGCGACTTTACGAGCAGTACTTC | CASRPTSGQRLYEQYF | TRBJ2-7 | once | - | TRBV27
TGTGCCAGCAAGCGGGACAGGTGGGGCACTGAAGCTTTCTTT | CASKRDRWGTEAFF | TRBJ1-1 | - | TRBD1 | TRBV5-6
TGTGCCAGCAGTTACACGGCCAATTCACCCCTCCACTTT | CASSYTANSPLHF | TRBJ1-6 | - | - | TRBV6-5
TGTGCCAGCAGCTTAGAATCGAGGAACACTGAAGCTTTCTTT | CASSLESRNTEAFF | TRBJ1-1 | - | - | TRBV11-2
TGCGCCAGCAGTGAGTTAAGGGTGGGTCAGCCCCAGCATTTT | CASSELRVGQPQHF | TRBJ1-5 | - | - | TRBV10-1
TGTGCCAGCTCACCAGTAGGGGACAGCCTCTATGGCTACACCTTC | CASSPVGDSLYGYTF | TRBJ1-2 | - | TRBD1 | TRBV18
TGTGCCAGTAGTATCATAGGGCAGGGATCCACTGAAGCTTTCTTT | CASSIIGQGSTEAFF | TRBJ1-1 | - | - | TRBV19
TGTGCCAGCAGCTTGATTGTTGGGATCATGAACACTGAAGCTTTCTTT | CASSLIVGIMNTEAFF | TRBJ1-1 | - | - | TRBV5-6
TGTGCCAGTAGTGCCGATCCCTTCGGGGAGCTGTTTTTT | CASSADPFGELFF | TRBJ2-2 | - | - | TRBV19
TGTGCCAGCTCACCACAGAGTGATGCGAACACTGAAGCTTTCTTT | CASSPQSDANTEAFF | TRBJ1-1 | - | - | TRBV18
TGTGCCAGCAGTGAAACCCTCGGGACAGGGAGCCTGAACACTGAAGCTTTCTTT | CASSETLGTGSLNTEAFF | TRBJ1-1 | - | TRBD1 | TRBV6-1
TGTGCCAGCAGCTTGTCGTGGGTTAGAAACACCGGGGAGCTGTTTTTT | CASSLSWVRNTGELFF | TRBJ2-2 | - | - | TRBV5-6
TGTGCCATCAGTGTTCAGGGGGCGAACACTGAAGCTTTCTTT | CAISVQGANTEAFF | TRBJ1-1 | - | TRBD1 | TRBV10-3
TGTGCCAGCAGCAAATTGGGGGGCCCCGCCAGCTCCTACGAGCAGTACTTC | CASSKLGGPASSYEQYF | TRBJ2-7 | - | - | TRBV21-1
TGTGCCAGCAGCGCCGGGACAGTCAATCAGCCCCAGCATTTT | CASSAGTVNQPQHF | TRBJ1-5 | - | TRBD1 | TRBV7-6
TGCAGCGTGGGACGGGGAGTCATGAACACTGAAGCTTTCTTT | CSVGRGVMNTEAFF | TRBJ1-1 | - | - | TRBV29-1
TGTGCCAGCAGTGACCGCGCGGGAGCGGGAGATACGCAGTATTTT | CASSDRAGAGDTQYF | TRBJ2-3 | - | TRBD2 | TRBV6-4
TGTGCCACCAGCAGAGATCCCAGGCGGGGGGAAACGAACACCGGGGAGCTGTTTTTT | CATSRDPRRGETNTGELFF | TRBJ2-2 | - | TRBD2 | TRBV15